The 8 T cell receptor beta chains listed next were all sequenced from one sample in a study of cytomegalovirus exposure and HLA in healthy donors. Primers included in the PCR were 60 Vbeta and 13 Jbeta primers. Libraries were prepared by immunoSEQ multiplex PCR; TCRdb keeps only in-frame clonotypes and omits some of them. This sample has about 160,000 clones, with 70% to 80% found just once. The sample consisted of PBMCs. The receptors shown here come from a man aged 60-69 years in good health and CMV-seronegative.

V usage is TRBV7-8 and J usage is TRBJ1-1; the D gene is possibly TRBD1 (5 bases). Trimming shortened V by 5 bases and J by 1 base, and 11 bases separated the two germline ends. Germline assignment: CDR1 SGHVS and CDR2 FQNEAQ. This CDR3 comprises 14 residues. The CDR3 nucleotides are TGTGCCAGCAGCCGGCGACAGAAGAACACTGAAGCTTTCTTT. As protein: CASSRRQKNTEAFF.

Of note for this clone: One end of the junction varies from germline; a read error may be responsible. This chain joins TRBV6-5 and TRBJ2-7; D possibly corresponds to TRBD1 (6 bases). This CDR3 region has 14 residues. The germline V gene has CDR1 MNHEY and CDR2 SVGAGI. CDR3 residues: CVSSSDRPYYEQYF. CDR3 nucleotides: TGTGTCAGCAGTTCCGACAGGCCATACTACGAGCAGTACTTC.

The genes are TRBV5-1 and TRBJ1-3; 9 bases match TRBD1. The V segment lost 4 bases and the J segment 3 bases; nucleotides outside the gene matches: 5. This CDR3 region has 15 residues. The germline V gene has CDR1 SGHRS and CDR2 YFSETQ. DNA of the CDR3: TGCGCCAGCAGCCCTAGGACAGGGGATGGAAACACCATATATTTT. Translation gives CASSPRTGDGNTIYF.

V usage is TRBV6-6 and J usage is TRBJ1-5, with no clear D. The V gene lost 6 bases and the J gene lost 7 bases, with 10 bases spanning the gap. CDR3 length: 12 residues. CDR1 is MNHNY and CDR2 is SVGAGI in the germline V gene (reference sequence). CDR3 nucleotide sequence: TGTGCCAGCAGAAGCGGGGAACAGCCCCAGCATTTT. It encodes CASRSGEQPQHF.

This chain joins TRBV10-2 and TRBJ2-7; 8 bases fit TRBD2. The CDR3 spans 15 residues. Germline V gene sequence: CDR1 WSHSY, CDR2 SAAADI. Trimming cost V 5 bases and J 2 bases; bases outside gene matches: 8. CDR3 nucleotide sequence: TGCGCCAGCAGTCGGGGGGGCGGGGGACCCTACGAGCAGTACTTC. Protein sequence: CASSRGGGGPYEQYF.

In this sample, this clone turned up a few times. V usage is TRBV7-9 and J usage is TRBJ2-3, with TRBD2 matching 11 bases. The germline V gene has CDR1 SEHNR and CDR2 FQNEAQ (reference sequence). With V trimmed by 3 bases and J by 7 bases, 3 bases remained unmatched. This CDR3 spans 14 amino acids. The CDR3 DNA reads TGTGCCAGCAGCTTCGGGACTAGCGGCAATACGCAGTATTTT. This sequence encodes CASSFGTSGNTQYF.

The CDR3 bases are TGCGCCAGCAGGGTTCAGGGGGCGCCTCGGCATGAGCAGTTCTTC. Translation gives CASRVQGAPRHEQFF. This chain links TRBV10-1 with TRBJ2-1; TRBD1 agrees at 8 bases. This CDR3 has 15 amino acids. CDR1 is WNHNN, CDR2 SYGVQD, per germline (reference sequence). With V trimmed by 6 bases and J by 8 bases, 12 bases remained unmatched.

V gene TRBV27 combines with J gene TRBJ1-4; a weak D match, TRBD1 (5 bases). V dropped 5 bases and J dropped 5 bases, with 15 bases sitting between them. There are 15 residues in the CDR3. Germline values: CDR1 MNHEY, CDR2 SMNVEV (reference sequence). CDR3 amino acids: CASSLTTAGNEKLFF. The CDR3 nucleotides read TGTGCCAGCAGTCTAACGACAGCCGGGAATGAAAAACTGTTTTTT.